The T cell receptor (beta chain) under discussion was sequenced for a study of control samples from healthy donors and cancer patients. Generated by immunoSEQ multiplex PCR, the TCRdb table keeps only in-frame clones and is missing some. The data contain some 170,000 clones, roughly 94% of them singletons. This sequence was found in a man in his fifties or sixties with colorectal cancer. The sequenced material came from PBMCs.

The chain's CDR3 is CASSLPGVEQFF. The CDR3 coding sequence is TGTGCCAGCAGTCTACCAGGGGTTGAGCAGTTCTTC. The chain is built from TRBV7-9 and TRBJ2-1; maybe TRBD1 (6 bases). Trimming stripped 6 bases from V and 9 bases from J, with 12 bases between. This CDR3 spans 12 amino acids. Germline assignment: CDR1 SEHNR and CDR2 FQNEAQ (reference sequence).